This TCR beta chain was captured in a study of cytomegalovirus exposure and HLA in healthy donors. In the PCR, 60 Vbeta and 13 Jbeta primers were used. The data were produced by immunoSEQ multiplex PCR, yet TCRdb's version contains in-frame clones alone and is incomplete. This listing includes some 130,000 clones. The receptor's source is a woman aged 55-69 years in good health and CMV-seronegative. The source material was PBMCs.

The CDR3 DNA follows: TGCAGTGCTAGACAGTATGAAAAACTGTTTTTT. It translates to CSARQYEKLFF. J is TRBJ1-4 and V is TRBV20-1; no reliable D call. Trimming removed 2 bases from V and 6 bases from J, with 4 bases in between. Per germline, CDR1 DFQATT and CDR2 SNEGSKA (reference sequence). There are 11 residues in the CDR3.